Sequencing of this TCR beta chain was carried out in a study of blood T cell repertoires in COVID-19. Germline lookup yields CDR1 SGHTA and CDR2 FQGNSA. The V gene end was trimmed by 4 bases and the J gene end by 0 bases; junction bases not matched to a gene: 8. This CDR3 has 17 residues. Original processing notes: By means of reference gene primer amplification, nucleated cell counts were estimated. Assay used: immunoSEQ multiplex PCR; TCRdb lists only in-frame clones, some missing. D and trimming come from the DNA, and the V and J calls and clone size come from that table. Here the sample spans some 230,000 clones, 85% to 90% being singletons. Living in under 30 US areas, the participants were between roughly 18 and 90 years of age. Cohort allocation depended upon clinical history that participants reported.

Sequencing input: PBMCs or T cells enriched from blood (not recorded which). The rearrangement links TRBV7-2 to TRBJ2-3, with 9 bases fitting TRBD2. The TCR sequence derives from a woman younger than 30 in a cohort exposed to, infected with or recovered from COVID-19 (not recorded which). CDR3 nucleotides: TGTGCCAGCAGCTCACCCCCTAGCGGGACTAGCACAGATACGCAGTATTTT. As protein: CASSSPPSGTSTDTQYF.